The 24 T cell receptor beta chains reported below all come from one sample, sequenced in a study of OX40 agonist ivuxolimab in advanced cancers. Some clones are missing from TCRdb's copy, which holds only in-frame ones; the method was immunoSEQ multiplex PCR. The profile shows over 20,000 clones, nearly 80% of them singletons. The source material was CD4+ or CD8+ T cells sorted from blood, sampled in a trial of the OX40 agonist ivuxolimab. Receptors were obtained from an adult with an advanced solid tumor such as melanoma, head and neck, liver or kidney cancer.

The chain carries TRBV23-1 and TRBJ2-7; D is perhaps TRBD2 (6 bases). TRBV23-1 is annotated as an ORF whose role is uncertain. This CDR3 spans 14 amino acids. The germline V and J ends were trimmed by 8 bases and 6 bases, with 20 bases remaining between them. The CDR3: CASGPRDWQREQYF. The CDR3 nucleotides are TGCGCCAGCGGACCTAGGGACTGGCAACGCGAGCAGTACTTC.

J is TRBJ1-2 and V is TRBV6-5; D remains ambiguous. This CDR3 is 13 amino acids long. Trimming left V 2 bases short and J 3 bases short, with 7 bases between. Germline V gene lookup returns CDR1 MNHEY and CDR2 SVGAGI. The CDR3 nucleotides are TGTGCCAGCAGTTACGGCGGCCACTATGGCTACACCTTC. This gives the protein CASSYGGHYGYTF.

The chain carries TRBV19 and TRBJ2-3; TRBD2 matches at 9 bases. Germline trimming cut 7 bases from V and 5 bases from J; bases unmatched to any gene: 13. Germline-derived CDR1 and CDR2 are LNHDA and SQIVND (reference sequence). CDR3 size: 16 residues. CDR3 sequence (DNA): TGTGCCAGTACCCCTCTGGCGGGGGGGCTTATAGATACGCAGTATTTT. Its protein is CASTPLAGGLIDTQYF.

V and J are TRBV9 and TRBJ2-5, with 12 bases that match TRBD2. The CDR3 runs 20 residues. Germline-derived CDR1 and CDR2 are SGDLS and YYNGEE. J lost 5 bases, V lost 0 bases, and 17 bases had no gene match. The CDR3 DNA reads TGTGCCAGCAGCGTAGCCCCAGGCGGACTAGCGGGGTACGATATGGAGACCCAGTACTTC. Amino acids: CASSVAPGGLAGYDMETQYF.

This clone was seen only once. V is TRBV19 and J is TRBJ2-7; D may correspond to TRBD1 or TRBD2 (5 bases each). Per the germline V gene, CDR1 is LNHDA and CDR2 is SQIVND (reference sequence). Trimming took 5 bases from V and 5 from J, leaving 22 bases between them. This CDR3 is 16 amino acids long. This CDR3 is CASSPAPRGHYHEQYF. The CDR3 nucleotides are TGTGCCAGTAGTCCAGCCCCCCGGGGCCATTACCACGAGCAGTACTTC.

The chain employs TRBV10-3 and TRBJ2-3; no clear D gene. The ends were cut back, 2 bases at V and 5 bases at J, with 5 bases in the middle. CDR3 size: 12 residues. In germline, CDR1 is ENHRY, CDR2 SYGVKD. This CDR3 reads CAISEGGDTQYF. Written as DNA, the CDR3 is TGTGCCATCAGTGAGGGTGGAGATACGCAGTATTTT.

The chain links TRBV7-2 to TRBJ2-7; 8 nucleotides match TRBD2. Germline loops: CDR1 SGHTA, CDR2 FQGNSA. V was clipped by 0 bases and J by 4 bases; unmatched bases: 8. The length of the CDR3 is 16 residues. In DNA form, the CDR3 reads TGTGCCAGCAGCTTAGCAGCGGGGGCCCCAGAGTACGAGCAGTACTTC. Amino acids: CASSLAAGAPEYEQYF.

The chain combines TRBV9 with TRBJ1-1; no definite D call. V was clipped by 2 bases and J by 0 bases, with 5 bases between them. This CDR3 spans 13 amino acids. From germline, CDR1 is SGDLS and CDR2 YYNGEE. CDR3: CASSVWVNTEAFF. The CDR3 coding sequence is TGTGCCAGCAGCGTTTGGGTGAACACTGAAGCTTTCTTT.

This chain links TRBV6-1 with TRBJ2-2; unclear D gene. V was trimmed by 7 bases and J by 7 bases, leaving 13 bases between them. CDR1 is MNHNS and CDR2 is SASEGT in the germline V gene. This CDR3 is 13 amino acids long. CDR3: CASTWATGGELFF. Written as DNA, the CDR3 is TGTGCCAGCACTTGGGCAACCGGCGGGGAGCTGTTTTTT.

The chain joins TRBV9 to TRBJ1-6; D call uncertain. Per the germline V gene, CDR1 is SGDLS and CDR2 is YYNGEE. Trimming shortened V by 7 bases and J by 4 bases, and 9 bases separated the two germline ends. The CDR3 is 13 residues long. CDR3 DNA sequence: TGTGCCAGCCAGACGGCTTATAATTCACCCCTCCACTTT. Its translation: CASQTAYNSPLHF.

This clone occurred a few times. The V call is TRBV19, the J call TRBJ1-1, with 7 bases matching TRBD1. The CDR3 is 15 residues long. The trim removed 7 bases at V and 1 base at J, leaving 9 bases unmatched. The germline gives CDR1 LNHDA, CDR2 SQIVND (reference sequence). The CDR3 DNA reads TGTGCCAGTACCCCCATGGGACAGCAGAACACTGAAGCTTTCTTT. It yields the protein CASTPMGQQNTEAFF. Looking up the rest from reference TRBV19 and TRBJ1-1 gives the full variable domain: DGGITQSPKYLFRKEGQNVTLSCEQNLNHDAMYWYRQDPGQGLRLIYYSQIVNDFQKGDIAEGYSVSREKKESFPLTVTSAQKNPTAFYLCASTPMGQQNTEAFFGQGTRLTVV.

V and J are TRBV5-4 and TRBJ2-3; the D is unclear. CDR3 length: 14 amino acids. The V gene's germline CDR1 is SGHNT and CDR2 YYREEE (reference sequence). Between the trimmed V and J ends, which lost 0 bases and 7 bases, there was a span of 12 bases. The CDR3 region is CASSLDEARNTQYF. In nucleotides, the CDR3 is TGTGCCAGCAGCTTGGATGAGGCGCGGAATACGCAGTATTTT.

The rearrangement uses TRBV7-2 and TRBJ2-7, with 8 positions matching TRBD2. There are 15 residues in the CDR3. Germline CDR1 is SGHTA and CDR2 is FQGNSA. The J segment lost 0 bases and the V segment lost 2 bases, leaving 3 bases of the junction unmatched. In nucleotides, the CDR3 is TGTGCCAGCAGCTTAAAGGCGGGAGGCTCCTACGAGCAGTACTTC. It yields the protein CASSLKAGGSYEQYF.

The chain couples TRBV5-6 to TRBJ2-1; D unclear. Trimming cost V 3 bases and J 0 bases, with 7 bases left between them. This CDR3 has 14 amino acids. The V gene's germline CDR1 is SGHDT and CDR2 YYEEEE. For the CDR3, the DNA is TGTGCCAGCAGCTCCCCACTCTCCTACAATGAGCAGTTCTTC. Encoded protein: CASSSPLSYNEQFF. Supplemented by reference TRBV5-6 and TRBJ2-1, the full variable domain reads DAGVTQSPTHLIKTRGQQVTLRCSPKSGHDTVSWYQQALGQGPQFIFQYYEEEERQRGNFPDRFSGHQFPNYSSELNVNALLLGDSALYLCASSSPLSYNEQFFGPGTRLTVL.

The chain recombines TRBV9 with TRBJ2-1; a weak D match, TRBD1 (7 bases). The CDR3 has 15 residues. The V gene's germline CDR1 is SGDLS and CDR2 YYNGEE. V shed 6 bases and J shed 3 bases, with 16 bases lying between them. The CDR3 is CASISFRGVYNEQFF. The CDR3 nucleotides read TGTGCCAGCATTAGCTTCAGGGGGGTCTACAATGAGCAGTTCTTC.

The chain is built from TRBV30 and TRBJ2-5; D may match TRBD1 or TRBD2 (6 bases each). This CDR3 is 13 amino acids long. Germline values: CDR1 GTSNPN, CDR2 SVGIG (reference sequence). Between the trimmed V and J ends, which lost 2 bases and 4 bases, there was a span of 11 bases. CDR3 nucleotides: TGTGCCTGGAGTCGGGGGCGGGTAGAGACCCAGTACTTC. Its protein is CAWSRGRVETQYF.

Of note for this clone: The likely explanation is a read error, given a far larger clone one base away. The J gene is TRBJ2-7, the V gene TRBV13; D possibly corresponds to TRBD2 (5 bases). Germline CDR1 reads PRHDT; CDR2 reads FYEKMQ (reference sequence). Trimming removed 3 bases at V and 7 bases at J, with 10 bases between. The CDR3 totals 12 residues. The CDR3 loop reads CASSLLGDEQYF. The CDR3 region has the DNA TGTGCCAGCAGCTTGCTCGGGGATGAGCAGTACTTC. Drawing the rest from reference TRBV13 and TRBJ2-7, the complete variable domain is AAGVIQSPRHLIKEKRETATLKCYPIPRHDTVYWYQQGPGQDPQFLISFYEKMQSDKGSIPDRFSAQQFSDYHSELNMSSLELGDSALYFCASSLLGDEQYFGPGTRLTVT.

This sequence joins TRBV6-1 and TRBJ2-7, with D uncertain. Germline CDR1 MNHNS, CDR2 SASEGT. The CDR3 is made up of 12 amino acids. V was clipped by 6 bases and J by 7 bases, with 13 bases between them. Here the CDR3 reads CASRNYIGEQYF. In DNA, the CDR3 is TGTGCCAGCAGGAACTATATAGGGGAGCAGTACTTC.

This sequence joins TRBV5-1 and TRBJ2-2; either TRBD1 or TRBD2 may supply D (6 bases each). This CDR3 has 14 residues. Germline lookup yields CDR1 SGHRS and CDR2 YFSETQ. V lost 6 bases to trimming and J lost 4 bases, with 13 bases between them. The CDR3 bases are TGCGCCAGCATCCTGGGGGGCGGCACCGGGGAGCTGTTTTTT. This encodes CASILGGGTGELFF.

V and J are TRBV7-9 and TRBJ1-4; TRBD1 matches 7 bases. V was clipped by 2 bases and J by 2 bases; unmatched bases: 2. This CDR3 comprises 15 residues. Germline-derived CDR1 and CDR2 are SEHNR and FQNEAQ (reference sequence). The CDR3 region is CASSLTGVTNEKLFF. The DNA for the CDR3 is TGTGCCAGCAGCTTAACAGGGGTGACTAATGAAAAACTGTTTTTT.

Note on this clone: One end of the junction varies from germline; a read error may be responsible. This chain joins TRBV7-2 and TRBJ2-7, with no clear D. The CDR3 covers 16 residues. Germline CDR1 and CDR2: SGHTA and FQGNSA. CDR3: CASSLAQFDGTYEQHF. DNA of the CDR3: TGTGCCAGCAGCTTAGCGCAATTTGACGGAACCTACGAGCAGCACTTC.

The V and J genes are TRBV9 and TRBJ1-5; D remains unclear. CDR1 is SGDLS and CDR2 is YYNGEE in the germline V gene. The CDR3 is 16 residues long. Trimming cost V 4 bases and J 0 bases, with 14 bases left between them. The DNA of the CDR3 is TGTGCCAGCAGCCCCTCCGGCAGCCATAGCAATCAGCCCCAGCATTTT. It yields the protein CASSPSGSHSNQPQHF.

J is TRBJ2-1 and V is TRBV30; possibly TRBD2 for D (7 bases). This CDR3 region has 14 residues. The V gene's germline CDR1 is GTSNPN and CDR2 SVGIG (reference sequence). V dropped 6 bases and J dropped 8 bases, with 20 bases sitting between them. Written as DNA, the CDR3 is TGTGCCTGCAAAGGCGAGGGGGGGCCTTATGAGCAGTTCTTC. It codes for CACKGEGGPYEQFF.

This clone was seen once. This chain links TRBV30 with TRBJ1-6; D is unresolved. CDR3 length: 15 amino acids. V shed 0 bases and J shed 7 bases, with 13 bases lying between them. Germline CDR1 reads GTSNPN; CDR2 reads SVGIG (reference sequence). The CDR3 loop reads CAWSVLETGNSPLHF. The CDR3 coding sequence is TGTGCCTGGAGTGTACTGGAGACCGGGAATTCACCCCTCCACTTT.